This T cell receptor (beta chain) was profiled in a study of blood T cell repertoires in COVID-19. In the study overall: Material from acute and convalescent COVID-19 was sourced from the United States, Italy and Spain. T cells, B-cell-depleted T cells, or PBMCs provided the cDNA or gDNA that served as material.

Original processing notes: Estimation of nucleated cell counts relied on the amplification of reference gene primers. The assay was immunoSEQ multiplex PCR, and TCRdb's table has in-frame clones only and misses some. V and J calls and clone size are those listed in that table; D and trimming were worked out from the DNA. The sample records about 210,000 clones, about four fifths being singletons. The CDR3 runs to 16 residues. The germline V gene has CDR1 MNHEY and CDR2 SMNVEV (reference sequence). The J segment lost 4 bases and the V segment lost 2 bases, leaving 4 bases of the junction unmatched. This clonotype was obtained from a woman in her 40s with acute or convalescent COVID-19. Specimen: peripheral blood. The chain couples TRBV27 to TRBJ2-3, with 12 bases identical to TRBD2. This chain's CDR3 is CASSLMTSGGADTQYF. The CDR3 nucleotides read TGTGCCAGCAGTTTAATGACTAGCGGGGGTGCAGATACGCAGTATTTT.